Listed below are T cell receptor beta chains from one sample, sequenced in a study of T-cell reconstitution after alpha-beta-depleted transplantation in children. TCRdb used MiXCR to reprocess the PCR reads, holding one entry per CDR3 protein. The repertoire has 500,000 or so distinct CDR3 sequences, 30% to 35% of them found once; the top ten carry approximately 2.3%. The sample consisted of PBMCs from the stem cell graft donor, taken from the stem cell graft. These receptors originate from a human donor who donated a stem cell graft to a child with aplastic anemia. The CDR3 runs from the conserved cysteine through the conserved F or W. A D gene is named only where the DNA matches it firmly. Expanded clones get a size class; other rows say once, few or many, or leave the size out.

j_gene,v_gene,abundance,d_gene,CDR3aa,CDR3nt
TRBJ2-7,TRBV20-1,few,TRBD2,CSADGSGRDTYEQYF,TGCAGTGCGGACGGAAGCGGGAGAGACACATACGAGCAGTACTTC
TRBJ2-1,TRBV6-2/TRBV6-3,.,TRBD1,CASSSRVGRGQSNEQFF,TGTGCCAGCAGTTCGAGAGTGGGCAGGGGGCAATCAAATGAGCAGTTCTTC
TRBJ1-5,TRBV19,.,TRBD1,CASSIWGPTGGFGDRSNQPQHF,TGTGCCAGTAGTATTTGGGGCCCGACAGGGGGCTTTGGAGATCGCAGCAATCAGCCCCAGCATTTT
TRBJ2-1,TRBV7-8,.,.,CASSREGFRTYNEQFF,TGTGCCAGCAGCCGCGAGGGGTTTCGCACGTACAATGAGCAGTTCTTC
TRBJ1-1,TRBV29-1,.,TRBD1,CSVDRGQGAGTEAFF,TGCAGCGTTGACAGAGGACAGGGGGCCGGAACTGAAGCTTTCTTT
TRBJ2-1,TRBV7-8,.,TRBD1,CASSLVDRGNEQFF,TGTGCCAGCAGCTTAGTGGACAGGGGAAATGAGCAGTTCTTC
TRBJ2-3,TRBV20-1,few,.,CSAADPQTDTQYF,TGCAGTGCTGCCGACCCGCAAACAGATACGCAGTATTTT
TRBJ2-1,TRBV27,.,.,CASSLSRGATYNEQFF,TGTGCCAGCAGTTTATCGAGAGGGGCGACCTACAATGAGCAGTTCTTC
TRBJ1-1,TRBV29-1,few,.,CSVKDTEAFF,TGCAGCGTTAAAGATACTGAAGCTTTCTTT
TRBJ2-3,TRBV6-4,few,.,CASSETGGGKSDTQYF,TGTGCCAGCAGTGAAACCGGAGGGGGAAAGTCTGATACGCAGTATTTT
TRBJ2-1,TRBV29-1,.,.,CSVEERLHNEQFF,TGCAGCGTTGAAGAAAGACTGCATAATGAGCAGTTCTTC
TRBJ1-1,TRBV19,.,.,CASSITSAGMVTEAFF,TGTGCCAGTAGTATTACGAGCGCGGGGATGGTCACTGAAGCTTTCTTT
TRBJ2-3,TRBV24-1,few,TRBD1,CATRMTGEADTQYF,TGTGCCACCAGAATGACAGGGGAGGCAGATACGCAGTATTTT
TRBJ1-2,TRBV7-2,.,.,CASSRRWDGSRGYTF,TGTGCCAGCAGCCGCCGGTGGGACGGTTCAAGAGGCTACACCTTC
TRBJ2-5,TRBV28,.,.,CASSFRGEETQYF,TGTGCCAGCAGTTTCCGAGGGGAAGAGACCCAGTACTTC
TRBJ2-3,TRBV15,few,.,CATSRYGGSGTDTQYF,TGTGCCACCAGCAGATATGGTGGGAGCGGAACAGATACGCAGTATTTT
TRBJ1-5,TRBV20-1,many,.,CSARVGGAQPQHF,TGCAGTGCTAGAGTCGGGGGGGCTCAGCCCCAGCATTTT
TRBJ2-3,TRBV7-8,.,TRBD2,CASSFDISGRKDTQYF,TGTGCCAGCAGCTTTGATATTAGCGGGAGGAAGGATACGCAGTATTTT
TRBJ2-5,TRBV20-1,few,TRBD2,CSARDGLAGVATETQYF,TGCAGTGCTAGAGATGGGCTAGCGGGAGTGGCCACGGAGACCCAGTACTTC
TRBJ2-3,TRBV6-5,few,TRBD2,CASSSGTRVDTQYF,TGTGCCAGCAGTTCCGGGACTAGGGTGGATACGCAGTATTTT
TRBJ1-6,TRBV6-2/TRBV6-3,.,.,CASSYLLNSPLHF,TGTGCCAGCAGTTACCTGCTTAATTCACCCCTCCACTTT
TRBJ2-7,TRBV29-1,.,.,CSPLQLLREQYF,TGCAGCCCCCTACAACTGCTGCGCGAGCAGTACTTC
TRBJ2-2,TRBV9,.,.,CASSAHQGLELFF,TGTGCCAGCAGCGCTCATCAGGGACTGGAGCTGTTTTTT
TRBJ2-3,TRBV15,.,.,CATSRPTQYF,TGTGCCACCAGCAGACCTACGCAGTATTTT
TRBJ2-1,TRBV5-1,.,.,CASSTAGDHYNEQFF,TGCGCCAGCAGCACGGCGGGTGACCATTACAATGAGCAGTTCTTC
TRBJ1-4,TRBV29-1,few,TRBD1,CSVLRFGTGNEKLFF,TGCAGCGTTCTAAGATTCGGGACAGGGAACGAAAAACTGTTTTTT
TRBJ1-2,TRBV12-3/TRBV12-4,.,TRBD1,CASSAPGTAGYTF,TGTGCCAGCAGTGCACCCGGGACAGCTGGCTACACCTTC
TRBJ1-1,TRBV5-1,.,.,CASSLVDRTEAFF,TGCGCCAGCAGCTTGGTGGATCGGACTGAAGCTTTCTTT
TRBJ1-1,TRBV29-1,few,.,CSVLRGRLNTEAFF,TGCAGCGTCTTACGAGGGAGGCTGAACACTGAAGCTTTCTTT
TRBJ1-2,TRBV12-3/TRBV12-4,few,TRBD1,CASSLALISDRDRNYGYTF,TGTGCCAGCAGTTTAGCGCTAATATCGGACAGGGATAGGAACTATGGCTACACCTTC
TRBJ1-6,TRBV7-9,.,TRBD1,CASSASGTANSPLHF,TGTGCCAGCAGCGCCTCCGGGACAGCAAATTCACCCCTCCACTTT
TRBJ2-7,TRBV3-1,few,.,CASSPDLNWEQYF,TGTGCCAGCAGCCCGGACCTAAACTGGGAGCAGTACTTC
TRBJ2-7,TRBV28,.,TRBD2,CASRGPLAGVYEQYF,TGTGCCAGCCGAGGGCCACTAGCGGGAGTCTACGAGCAGTACTTC
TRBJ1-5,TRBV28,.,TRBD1,CASRTPGGGQPQHF,TGTGCCAGCAGGACTCCAGGGGGCGGTCAGCCCCAGCATTTT
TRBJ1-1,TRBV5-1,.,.,CASSLGQLRNTEAFF,TGCGCCAGCAGCTTGGGACAGCTTCGGAACACTGAAGCTTTCTTT
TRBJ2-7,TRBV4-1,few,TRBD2,CASSQVAGGSSYEQYF,TGCGCCAGCAGCCAGGTAGCGGGAGGGAGCTCCTACGAGCAGTACTTC
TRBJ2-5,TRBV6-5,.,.,CASSYGGSEETQYF,TGTGCCAGCAGTTACGGTGGTAGCGAAGAGACCCAGTACTTC
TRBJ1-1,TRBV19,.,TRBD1,CASSRQGNLPEAFF,TGTGCCAGTAGCCGACAGGGAAACTTGCCTGAAGCTTTCTTT
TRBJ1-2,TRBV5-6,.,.,CASSLASTYGYTF,TGTGCCAGCAGCTTGGCCTCGACCTATGGCTACACCTTC
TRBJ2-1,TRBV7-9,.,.,CASSFGVPGANNEQFF,TGTGCCAGCAGCTTTGGTGTTCCGGGGGCAAACAATGAGCAGTTCTTC
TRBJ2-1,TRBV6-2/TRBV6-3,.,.,CASSYSIVAGESAQQFF,TGTGCCAGCAGTTACTCGATTGTAGCAGGAGAGTCTGCTCAACAGTTCTTC
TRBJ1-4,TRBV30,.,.,CAWTPAAATNEKLFF,TGTGCCTGGACCCCGGCGGCTGCAACTAATGAAAAACTGTTTTTT
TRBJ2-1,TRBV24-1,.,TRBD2,CATSDPLAGTEYNEQFF,TGTGCCACCAGTGATCCCCTAGCGGGAACGGAATACAATGAGCAGTTCTTC
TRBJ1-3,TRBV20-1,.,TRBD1,CSARTTPSGGVSGNTIYF,TGCAGTGCTAGAACTACGCCCTCAGGGGGAGTAAGTGGAAACACCATATATTTT
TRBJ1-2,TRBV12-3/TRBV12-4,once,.,CASRDPAIYGYTF,TGTGCCAGCAGAGACCCAGCCATCTATGGCTACACCTTC
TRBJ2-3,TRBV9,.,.,CASSVDLTTDTQYF,TGTGCCAGCAGCGTTGATTTAACCACAGATACGCAGTATTTT